Listed here is a single T cell receptor beta chain. Antigen specificity is unknown. Donors were drawn from the approximately 110-subject validation cohort, separate from the 666-subject first cohort. This specimen comes from a study of cytomegalovirus exposure and HLA in healthy donors. Profiled with immunoSEQ multiplex PCR; TCRdb holds only in-frame clones, not every one. The data show roughly 200,000 clones, approximately 86% seen once. The V gene lost 3 bases and the J gene lost 1 base, with 7 bases spanning the gap. Per the germline V gene, CDR1 is SGDLS and CDR2 is YYNGEE. The CDR3 length is 14 residues. The study, taken as a whole, reports: Some TCR beta chains (roughly 150 of them) were listed as cytomegalovirus-associated.

The TCR sequence derives from a man in his thirties or forties in good health and CMV-seropositive. The chain combines TRBV9 with TRBJ2-2; the D gene is possibly TRBD2 (5 bases). Input material: PBMCs. The CDR3 loop is CASSDGLNTGELFF. The CDR3 nucleotides are TGTGCCAGCAGCGACGGACTGAACACCGGGGAGCTGTTTTTT.